These 23 T cell receptor beta chains were sequenced from one sample in a study of blood T cell repertoires in COVID-19. TCRdb's table, derived via immunoSEQ multiplex PCR, lists solely in-frame clones and lacks some. Here the sample spans approximately 330,000 clones, approximately 89% being singletons. Sequences were obtained from PBMCs or T cells enriched from blood (not recorded which). These receptors all stem from a woman in her 30s who had recovered from COVID-19.

V and J are TRBV5-5 and TRBJ2-4; 7 bases are shared with TRBD2. CDR1 SGHKS and CDR2 YYEKEE come from the germline V gene (reference sequence). The CDR3 has 15 amino acids. Trimming removed 4 bases from V and 6 bases from J; junction bases left unmatched: 10. The CDR3: CASSPRRENLNIQYF. The CDR3, as DNA: TGTGCCAGCAGCCCCCGGCGGGAGAATTTAAACATTCAGTACTTC.

The J gene is TRBJ2-1, the V gene TRBV4-1; D may be TRBD2 (5 bases). This CDR3 contains 17 residues. Trimming took 0 bases from V and 4 from J, leaving 16 bases between them. In germline, CDR1 is MGHRA, CDR2 YSYEKL. CDR3 sequence: CASSQEAAERTYNEQFF. The CDR3 bases are TGCGCCAGCAGCCAAGAAGCGGCGGAAAGAACTTACAATGAGCAGTTCTTC.

The V and J genes are TRBV27 and TRBJ2-7, with D maybe TRBD2 (5 bases). The germline V gene encodes CDR1 MNHEY and CDR2 SMNVEV (reference sequence). There are 14 residues in the CDR3. Trimming removed 3 bases from V and 4 bases from J, with 13 bases in between. CDR3 region: CASSLKTGMYEQYF. Here the CDR3 DNA reads TGTGCCAGCAGTTTGAAAACGGGAATGTACGAGCAGTACTTC.

V usage is TRBV18 and J usage is TRBJ2-7; TRBD2 matches at 9 bases. The germline gives CDR1 KGHSH, CDR2 LQKENI. This CDR3 comprises 17 residues. J lost 6 bases, V lost 1 base, and 13 bases had no gene match. The CDR3 loop reads CASSPLASGIVGGEQYF. CDR3 bases: TGTGCCAGCTCACCACTGGCTAGCGGGATTGTGGGCGGCGAGCAGTACTTC.

This chain uses TRBV29-1 with TRBJ2-7; 7 bases match TRBD2. The CDR3 consists of 13 residues. CDR1 is SQVTM, CDR2 ANQGSEA, per germline. With 2 bases clipped from V and 2 bases from J, the junction kept 3 bases outside the gene matches. CDR3 sequence: CSVETAGAYEQYF. The CDR3 coding sequence is TGCAGCGTTGAAACCGCGGGGGCCTACGAGCAGTACTTC.

This clone was detected only once. The chain couples TRBV5-4 to TRBJ2-7, with TRBD1 matching 7 bases. Germline CDR1 and CDR2: SGHNT and YYREEE (reference sequence). Germline trimming cut 2 bases from V and 4 bases from J; bases unmatched to any gene: 6. This CDR3 region has 14 residues. This CDR3 is CASSLKGGRYEQYF. The CDR3 bases are TGTGCCAGCAGCTTAAAAGGGGGCCGATACGAGCAGTACTTC.

The chain couples TRBV3-1 (or the pseudogene TRBV3-2) to TRBJ2-7; D gene unclear. The CDR3 spans 14 residues. V dropped 6 bases and J dropped 6 bases, with 18 bases sitting between them. Germline V gives CDR1 LGHDT, CDR2 YNNKEL (reference sequence). The CDR3 DNA sequence: TGTGCCAGCAGTCAGGCTCTCCTTTTCGGCGAGCAGTACTTC. Protein product: CASSQALLFGEQYF.

The gene calls are TRBV6-2 or TRBV6-3 and TRBJ2-1; TRBD2 is a possible D gene (5 bases). The V end lost 4 bases, the J end lost 4 bases, and 17 bases lay between the germline ends. CDR1 MNHEY and CDR2 SVGEGT come from the germline V gene. This CDR3 has 16 amino acids. CDR3 residues: CASSSPRRSRYNEQFF. The CDR3 DNA sequence: TGTGCCAGCAGTTCTCCGAGGAGGAGCCGTTACAATGAGCAGTTCTTC.

The chain has TRBV6-2 or TRBV6-3 and TRBJ1-1; D perhaps matches TRBD1 (5 bases). V lost 4 bases and J 0 bases, leaving 15 bases between the germline ends. The CDR3 covers 16 residues. Germline V lookup: CDR1 MNHEY, CDR2 SVGEGT. Here the CDR3 DNA reads TGTGCCAGCAGTTCACCACTCACAGGATTGAACACTGAAGCTTTCTTT. It codes for CASSSPLTGLNTEAFF.

The chain links TRBV5-1 to TRBJ2-2; 15 bases fit TRBD2. Trimming removed 4 bases from V and 5 bases from J; junction bases left unmatched: 9. The CDR3 is 18 residues long. Germline V gene lookup returns CDR1 SGHRS and CDR2 YFSETQ. DNA of the CDR3: TGCGCCAGCAGCACGACCGGGACTAGCGGGAGGAGGACCGGGGAGCTGTTTTTT. This sequence encodes CASSTTGTSGRRTGELFF.

The chain employs TRBV10-2 and TRBJ2-3, with D possibly TRBD2 on 6 matching bases. Germline CDR1 WSHSY, CDR2 SAAADI. V was clipped by 8 bases and J by 5 bases, with 11 bases between them. This CDR3 is 12 amino acids long. The CDR3 DNA sequence: TGCGCCAGCCAGGAGGGCCAAGATACGCAGTATTTT. Its protein is CASQEGQDTQYF.

The rearrangement joins TRBV19 to TRBJ1-1; D possibly corresponds to TRBD1 (6 bases). Germline CDR1 reads LNHDA; CDR2 reads SQIVND (reference sequence). V lost 8 bases to trimming and J lost 3 bases, with 19 bases between them. The CDR3 has 15 amino acids. This CDR3 reads CASQTWDTGDTEAFF. CDR3 sequence (DNA): TGTGCCAGTCAGACGTGGGACACCGGGGACACTGAAGCTTTCTTT.

The count of this clone is one. The chain has TRBV19 and TRBJ1-1, with a weak D call TRBD1 (6 bases). Trimming pared 8 bases from V and 5 bases from J, leaving 15 bases between. This CDR3 spans 13 amino acids. Germline V gene sequence: CDR1 LNHDA, CDR2 SQIVND (reference sequence). The CDR3 region is CASLPQRGTEAFF. CDR3 sequence (DNA): TGTGCCAGTCTCCCTCAGAGGGGGACTGAAGCTTTCTTT.

This chain connects TRBV28 to TRBJ2-5, with 7 nucleotides matching TRBD2. CDR3 length equals 16 residues. V dropped 5 bases and J dropped 2; count of bases not matched to a gene: 11. CDR1 is MDHEN, CDR2 SYDVKM, per germline. The CDR3 reads CASSGPGRNLQETQYF. CDR3 DNA sequence: TGTGCCAGCAGTGGCCCCGGGAGGAACCTACAAGAGACCCAGTACTTC.

In nucleotides, the CDR3 is TGTGCCTGGAGCCCAGGGGGTTATAGCAATCAGCCCCAGCATTTT. Translating gives CAWSPGGYSNQPQHF. V is TRBV30 and J is TRBJ1-5; 7 positions agree with TRBD1. J lost 0 bases, V lost 3 bases, and 5 bases had no gene match. Germline V gives CDR1 GTSNPN, CDR2 SVGIG (reference sequence). The length of the CDR3 is 15 residues.

The chain recombines TRBV7-9 with TRBJ2-2, with D possibly TRBD2 on 6 matching bases. Per germline, CDR1 SEHNR and CDR2 FQNEAQ (reference sequence). This CDR3 is built from 17 residues. The V gene lost 7 bases and the J gene lost 2 bases, with 20 bases spanning the gap. CDR3 in amino acids: CASTIARAGLNTGELFF. CDR3 nucleotides: TGTGCCAGCACCATAGCAAGGGCGGGATTAAACACCGGGGAGCTGTTTTTT.

The rearrangement joins TRBV2 to TRBJ2-2, with a possible D match to TRBD2 (6 bases). This CDR3 has 16 residues. CDR1 is SNHLY, CDR2 FYNNEI, per germline. V lost 5 bases to trimming and J lost 5 bases, with 18 bases between them. The CDR3 region has the DNA TGTGCCAGCAGTCAATTTACCGGGACTGAAACCGGGGAGCTGTTTTTT. This codes for CASSQFTGTETGELFF.

The rearrangement joins TRBV18 to TRBJ1-2; 9 positions match TRBD1. This CDR3 spans 15 amino acids. J lost 8 bases, V lost 3 bases, and 10 bases had no gene match. Germline V gene lookup returns CDR1 KGHSH and CDR2 LQKENI. Here the CDR3 DNA reads TGTGCCAGCTCACCCGAGGGGACAGGGCTTGAAGGCTACACCTTC. Its translation: CASSPEGTGLEGYTF.

The chain uses TRBV9 and TRBJ2-1; unclear D gene. The V gene lost 0 bases and the J gene lost 7 bases, with 5 bases spanning the gap. This CDR3 is 12 amino acids long. CDR1 SGDLS and CDR2 YYNGEE come from the germline V gene. DNA for the CDR3: TGTGCCAGCAGCGTAGGCGTAAATGAGCAGTTCTTC. Translating gives CASSVGVNEQFF.

The chain has TRBV10-3 and TRBJ2-2, with D perhaps TRBD2 (6 bases). This CDR3 spans 15 amino acids. Trimming cost V 11 bases and J 0 bases, with 16 bases left between them. Germline V gene lookup returns CDR1 ENHRY and CDR2 SYGVKD. The CDR3 sequence: CAGGIGTSNTGELFF. The CDR3 DNA follows: TGTGCCGGAGGAATCGGGACTTCGAACACCGGGGAGCTGTTTTTT.

The V gene is TRBV6-5, the J gene TRBJ2-1; 9 bases match TRBD2. Germline trimming cut 4 bases from V and 8 bases from J; bases unmatched to any gene: 6. The CDR3 spans 14 residues. CDR1 MNHEY and CDR2 SVGAGI come from the germline V gene. The CDR3 is CASSWGSGSDEQFF. CDR3 coding DNA: TGTGCCAGCAGTTGGGGTAGCGGGAGTGATGAGCAGTTCTTC.

The genes are TRBV25-1 and TRBJ2-1; TRBD1 aligns across 8 bases. The length of the CDR3 is 16 residues. V shed 2 bases, J shed 7 bases, and the junction held 10 bases outside the gene matches. Germline CDR1 is MGHDK and CDR2 is SYGVNS. The CDR3 spells CASSEIWQGAKNEQFF. The CDR3 DNA reads as TGTGCCAGCAGTGAAATATGGCAGGGGGCGAAGAATGAGCAGTTCTTC.

This sequence joins TRBV6-5 and TRBJ1-6; 7 nucleotides match TRBD1. After removal of 8 bases from V and 8 bases from J, the junction contained 6 bases not matched to a gene. Germline-derived CDR1 and CDR2 are MNHEY and SVGAGI. The CDR3 totals 13 residues. As DNA, the CDR3 is TGTGCCAGCGGCGGACAGGCTTATTCACCCCTCCACTTT. Encoded protein: CASGGQAYSPLHF.